A single sample gave rise to the 13 T cell receptor beta chains below, sequenced in a study of spatial heterogeneity in lung cancer. Study-wide results and caveats: Tracking of tumor mutation counts was seen in expanded intratumoral alpha and beta TCR counts.

As for time point: sample taken at primary tumor resection. From the 5' RACE reads, TCRdb called clonotypes with MiXCR, one entry per CDR3 protein. The sample consists of 17,000 or so distinct CDR3 sequences, 6.2% of them appearing once. Their antigen targets remain unknown. The specimen was lung tumor tissue, collected at surgery. These TCRs come from a male donor with early-stage non-small cell lung cancer.

The chain has TRBV2 and TRBJ2-1; TRBD1 agrees at 7 bases. The CDR3 runs 16 residues. Germline V gives CDR1 SNHLY, CDR2 FYNNEI. V was pared by 7 bases and J by 4 bases, with 13 bases of the junction left unmatched. The CDR3 protein is CASTLLDRVQYNEQFF. The CDR3 bases are TGTGCCAGCACCTTACTTGACAGGGTACAGTACAATGAGCAGTTCTTC.

This clonotype has just a few counts. The V call is TRBV11-1, the J call TRBJ2-5; D not certain. This CDR3 region has 11 residues. The V gene lost 5 bases and the J gene lost 0 bases, with 1 base spanning the gap. The germline V gene encodes CDR1 SGHAT and CDR2 FQDESV (reference sequence). CDR3 residues: CASSNQETQYF. Here the CDR3 DNA reads TGTGCCAGCAGCAACCAAGAGACCCAGTACTTC.

Ten or more counts support this clonotype. This chain uses TRBV2 with TRBJ2-7; D gene ambiguous. Looked up from germline, CDR1 is SNHLY and CDR2 is FYNNEI. This CDR3 spans 14 amino acids. Trimming removed 7 bases from V and 3 bases from J, with 16 bases in between. The chain's CDR3 is CASTTSSDGYEQYF. As DNA, the CDR3 is TGTGCCAGCACGACGTCCTCAGACGGCTACGAGCAGTACTTC. Variable domain in full (rest from reference TRBV2 and TRBJ2-7): EPEVTQTPSHQVTQMGQEVILRCVPISNHLYFYWYRQILGQKVEFLVSFYNNEISEKSEIFDDQFSVERPDGSNFTLKIRSTKLEDSAMYFCASTTSSDGYEQYFGPGTRLTVT.

This clonotype was seen many times. The rearrangement uses TRBV6-2 or TRBV6-3 and TRBJ2-1, with D perhaps TRBD2 (5 bases). V was trimmed by 2 bases and J by 15 bases, leaving 17 bases between them. The CDR3 runs to 13 residues. CDR1 is MNHEY, CDR2 SVGEGT, per germline. CDR3 nucleotides: TGTGCCAGCAGTTACAAACCTGACTACTCACCGTTCTTC. It encodes CASSYKPDYSPFF.

This clonotype has more than one count but fewer than ten. The V call is TRBV11-2, the J call TRBJ1-1; D is ambiguous. The CDR3 has 16 residues. V gave up 3 bases and J gave up 3 bases, with 17 bases separating them. Germline V lookup: CDR1 SGHAT, CDR2 FQNNGV. The CDR3 bases are TGTGCCAGCAGCTTGGAGTTGGGAGGAAGATACACTGAAGCTTTCTTT. Protein sequence: CASSLELGGRYTEAFF.

This clonotype was counted at least ten times. The V gene is TRBV20-1, the J gene TRBJ2-2; D is possibly TRBD1 (6 bases). The V gene's germline CDR1 is DFQATT and CDR2 SNEGSKA (reference sequence). The CDR3 runs to 15 residues. V was cut by 6 bases and J by 4 bases, with 18 bases left in between. The CDR3 loop is CSAPLQGKSTGELFF. The CDR3 bases are TGCAGTGCCCCACTACAGGGCAAGAGCACCGGGGAGCTGTTTTTT.

This clonotype has at least ten counts. The rearrangement uses TRBV5-1 and TRBJ1-1; maybe TRBD1 (5 bases). CDR3 length equals 15 residues. Germline V gene data show CDR1 as SGHRS and CDR2 as YFSETQ. The V end lost 0 bases, the J end lost 6 bases, and 15 bases lay between the germline ends. CDR3 protein: CASSLGTGVTPEAFF. As DNA, the CDR3 is TGCGCCAGCAGCTTGGGTACGGGGGTTACCCCTGAAGCTTTCTTT.

There are many counts of this clonotype. This rearrangement joins TRBV5-1 to TRBJ2-2; D not resolved. CDR1 is SGHRS and CDR2 is YFSETQ in the germline V gene. V lost 1 base and J lost 1, with 8 bases in between. The CDR3 has 15 residues. Here the CDR3 reads CASSLQQMNTGELFF. The CDR3 bases are TGCGCCAGCAGCTTGCAACAGATGAACACCGGGGAGCTGTTTTTT.

For the CDR3, the DNA is TGTGCCAGCAGCTTAGACGGGACTCGGAAAAACATTCAGTACTTC. This sequence encodes CASSLDGTRKNIQYF. The genes are TRBV7-2 and TRBJ2-4, with TRBD2 as a possible D gene (6 bases). Germline loops: CDR1 SGHTA, CDR2 FQGNSA. V gave up 1 base and J gave up 4 bases, with 11 bases separating them. The CDR3 runs 15 residues.

There are many counts of this clonotype. V gene TRBV9 combines with J gene TRBJ2-3, with D possibly TRBD2 on 6 matching bases. Trimming left V 4 bases short and J 7 bases short, with 16 bases between. CDR1 and CDR2 (germline): SGDLS, YYNGEE. The CDR3 covers 14 residues. The CDR3: CASSMSTSSYTQYF. Written as DNA, the CDR3 is TGTGCCAGCAGCATGTCGACTAGTAGCTATACGCAGTATTTT.

In this sample, this clonotype turned up a few times. The rearrangement links TRBV9 to TRBJ2-7; D perhaps matches TRBD1 (5 bases). The ends were cut back, 3 bases at V and 4 bases at J, with 14 bases in the middle. The CDR3 loop spans 14 amino acids. Germline assignment: CDR1 SGDLS and CDR2 YYNGEE. The DNA of the CDR3 is TGTGCCAGCAGCGCCTATGCTCAGGGTTACGAGCAGTACTTC. Its protein product is CASSAYAQGYEQYF.

This clonotype is classed as medium-sized. The chain couples TRBV4-1 to TRBJ2-6; the match to TRBD1 covers 7 bases. The CDR3 runs 15 residues. V shed 5 bases and J 1 base; nucleotides not matched to a gene: 2. The V gene's germline CDR1 is MGHRA and CDR2 YSYEKL. The CDR3 is CASSKQGSGANVLTF. The DNA for the CDR3 is TGCGCCAGCAGCAAACAGGGGTCTGGGGCCAACGTCCTGACTTTC.

At least ten counts were recorded for this clonotype. CDR3: CASSLWTRPTDTQYF. The CDR3 region has the DNA TGTGCCAGCAGCCTCTGGACTCGCCCCACAGATACGCAGTATTTT. The chain recombines TRBV3-1 with TRBJ2-3, with a tentative D call TRBD2 (5 bases). CDR1 and CDR2 from the germline V gene are LGHDT and YNNKEL (reference sequence). The CDR3 has 15 residues. Trimming stripped 4 bases from V and 2 bases from J, with 13 bases between.